This paragraph reports one T cell receptor (beta chain). As yet, its antigen is unknown. These data belong to a study of radiation and T cells in renal cell carcinoma. Study findings and constraints: From baseline, blood top tumor clonotypes peaked at 2 weeks post-radiation. Without pretreatment biopsies, baseline tumor clonotype presence was undetermined.

The method was immunoSEQ multiplex PCR; TCRdb's version includes in-frame clones alone and lacks a portion of them. Altogether 70,000 to 95,000 clones are present, 82% being singletons, with the ten largest covering almost 6.5%. The CDR3 is made up of 11 amino acids. V lost 5 bases and J 6 bases, leaving 6 bases between the germline ends. Per germline, CDR1 SEHNR and CDR2 FQNEAQ (reference sequence). Time point in this sample: baseline pretreatment blood. Treatment noted: 15 Gy SBRT to primary tumor, nephrectomy 4 weeks later. The sequences come from blood, collected from a patient whose treatment included radiotherapy and nephrectomy. The chain combines TRBV7-9 with TRBJ2-3, with D unresolved. This TCR was recovered from a man aged 55-75 years with renal cell carcinoma. The CDR3 spells CASSPRDTQYF. The CDR3 DNA follows: TGTGCCAGCAGCCCGCGGGATACGCAGTATTTT. Using reference TRBV7-9 and TRBJ2-3 for the parts outside the CDR3, the full variable domain is DTGVSQNPRHKITKRGQNVTFRCDPISEHNRLYWYRQTLGQGPEFLTYFQNEAQLEKSRLLSDRFSAERPKGSFSTLEIQRTEQGDSAMYLCASSPRDTQYFGPGTRLTVL.